These T cell receptor beta chains were read from a single sample in a study of glioma-infiltrating T cells. TCRdb processed the multiplex PCR reads anew with MiXCR; each CDR3 protein has one entry. The table shows more than 350,000 distinct CDR3 sequences, with 41% occurring only once. The sequenced sample consisted of glioma tissue, nonneoplastic brain tissue, or PBMCs (not recorded which). These receptors were taken from a human donor with low-grade glioma or glioblastoma, undergoing nonglioma brain surgery, or in good health (not recorded which). Each CDR3 is given with its conserved first and last residue. D genes are given only for firm matches. Clone size is not always given. Where it is, it says once, few, many or a class for expanded clones.

>.|TRBV2|TRBJ2-1|TRBD2
TGTGCCAGCAGTGGACTAGCGGGAGTTTCCCTAAATGAGCAGTTCTTC
CASSGLAGVSLNEQFF
>few|TRBV4-3|TRBJ2-7|.
TGCGCCAGCAGCCAAGATATCGGGACGGGCTACGAGCAGTACTTC
CASSQDIGTGYEQYF
>many|TRBV4-3|TRBJ2-1|.
TGCGCCAGCAGTGGTAATGCCAGGGGAAAGTACAATGAGCAGTTCTTC
CASSGNARGKYNEQFF
>.|TRBV29-1|TRBJ2-1|.
TGCAGCGTTGAGTGGCGTGCGGCATACTACAATGAGCAGTTCTTC
CSVEWRAAYYNEQFF
>many|TRBV28|TRBJ2-2|.
TGTGCCAGCAGTTTCCGACTCATCACCGGGGAGCTGTTTTTT
CASSFRLITGELFF
>few|TRBV2|TRBJ1-2|.
TGTGCCAGCAGCAGGGCAGGGGATGGCTACACCTTC
CASSRAGDGYTF
>.|TRBV6-1|TRBJ2-3|TRBD2
TGTGCCAGCAGTCATGATTGTCTAGCGGGAGCAGATACGCAGTATTTT
CASSHDCLAGADTQYF
>many|TRBV6-1|TRBJ2-1|TRBD2
TGTGCCAGCAGGCAACTAGCGGGAGCAGGGAATGAGCAGTTCTTC
CASRQLAGAGNEQFF
>.|TRBV20-1|TRBJ2-1|.
TGCAGTGCTGGGCGGACTATCGGAGCACATGGGAATGAGCAGTTCTTC
CSAGRTIGAHGNEQFF
>.|TRBV7-9|TRBJ1-1|.
TGTGCCAGCATCCAGTCAGGTGGGCCTGAAGCTTTCTTT
CASIQSGGPEAFF
>few|TRBV6-5|TRBJ2-7|TRBD2
TGTGCCAGCAGTTACTCGTTCAGCGGGGAAACCTACGAGCAGTACTTC
CASSYSFSGETYEQYF
>.|TRBV20-1|TRBJ2-2|TRBD2
TGCAGTGCTAGGACTAGCGGGAACACCGGGGAGCTGTTTTTT
CSARTSGNTGELFF
>.|TRBV7-3|TRBJ2-1|TRBD2
TGTGCCAGCAGCTTAGGACTAGCGGGAAGAGGCGAGCAGTTCTTC
CASSLGLAGRGEQFF
>few|TRBV6-1|TRBJ1-4|TRBD1
TGTGCCAGCAAGACAGGGGGCGGTTTTAGAATGTTTTTT
CASKTGGGFRMFF
>.|TRBV29-1|TRBJ2-7|.
TGCAGCGTTGGCTACTCCTACGAGCAGTACTTC
CSVGYSYEQYF
>few|TRBV18|TRBJ1-1|.
TGTGCCAGCTCACCACCGCGCAGGGAGAACACTGAAGCTTTCTTT
CASSPPRRENTEAFF
>.|TRBV28|TRBJ2-1|TRBD2
TGTGCCAGCACGACTAGCGGGACTTACAATGAGCAGTTCTTC
CASTTSGTYNEQFF
>few|TRBV28|TRBJ2-1|.
TGTGCCAGCAGTTGGACGGGGACCGCGTACAATGAGCAGTTCTTC
CASSWTGTAYNEQFF
>.|TRBV20-1|TRBJ2-5|.
TGCAGTGCAGGAAGGGTAGAAGAGACCAAGTACTTC
CSAGRVEETKYF
>.|TRBV7-2|TRBJ2-1|TRBD1
TGTGCCAGCAGGCCGGGACAGGGCTATAATGAGCAGTTCTTC
CASRPGQGYNEQFF
>.|TRBV2|TRBJ1-5|.
TGTGCCAGCACCGCCATAGGGAGTCAGCCCCAGCATTTT
CASTAIGSQPQHF
>few|TRBV7-6|TRBJ2-5|TRBD1
TGTGCCAGCAGCTTAGTAGGACAGGGGGTCGGGGAGACCCAGTACTTC
CASSLVGQGVGETQYF
>many|TRBV7-2|TRBJ2-5|.
TGTGCCAGCAGCTTAGACAGATACCAAGAGACCCAGTACTTC
CASSLDRYQETQYF
>.|TRBV7-9|TRBJ2-7|TRBD1
TGTGCCAGCAGTTTGGACAGGGTTAGTTCCTACGAGCAGTACTTC
CASSLDRVSSYEQYF
>few|TRBV20-1|TRBJ1-5|TRBD1
TGCAGTACTACAGGGGGCGATCAGCCCCAGCATTTT
CSTTGGDQPQHF
>few|TRBV4-1|TRBJ2-3|TRBD2
TGCGCCAGCAGCCAAGGAACTAGCGCAAGCACAGATACGCAGTATTTT
CASSQGTSASTDTQYF
>many|TRBV20-1|TRBJ1-2|.
TGCAGTGCTAGAGTACACCACTATGGCTACACCTTC
CSARVHHYGYTF
>once|TRBV2|TRBJ2-2|.
TGTGCCAGCAGTGAAGTAGGGACCGGGGAGCTGTTTTTT
CASSEVGTGELFF
>.|TRBV4-1|TRBJ2-1|TRBD2
TGCGCCAGCAGCCAAGAGGGACTAGCGTACAATGAGCAGTTCTTC
CASSQEGLAYNEQFF
>.|TRBV20-1|TRBJ1-1|.
TGCAGTGCTAGTTCTGGGGACCGCGTGGTGAACACTGAAGCTTTCTTT
CSASSGDRVVNTEAFF
>.|TRBV2|TRBJ2-1|.
TGTGCCAGCAGTGAACGCAGGGGAGGATATGAGCAGTTCTTC
CASSERRGGYEQFF
>once|TRBV7-9|TRBJ2-7|.
TGTGCCAGCAGCTTAAGGCAGGGGTTATTCTACGAGCAGTACTTC
CASSLRQGLFYEQYF
>.|TRBV4-2|TRBJ2-1|TRBD1
TGTGCCAGCAGCCAAGAACCGGGACAGTACAATGAGCAGTTCTTC
CASSQEPGQYNEQFF
>few|TRBV4-1|TRBJ1-2|.
TGCGCCAGCAGCCAAGCCGCACCTAGAGCTAACTATGGCTACACCTTC
CASSQAAPRANYGYTF
>few|TRBV7-9|TRBJ1-4|.
TGTGCCAGCAGCTTAGGGACAGCTAATGAAAAACTGTTTTTT
CASSLGTANEKLFF
>.|TRBV6-1|TRBJ2-1|TRBD2
TGTGCCAGCAGGTTTGCCGGAGCGGGGCCATCTAATGAGCAGTTCTTC
CASRFAGAGPSNEQFF
>.|TRBV4-2|TRBJ2-2|TRBD2
TGTGCCAGCAGCAGTACTAGCGGGAACACCGGGGAGCTGTTTTTT
CASSSTSGNTGELFF
>.|TRBV20-1|TRBJ1-1|.
TGCAGTGCCAGAGACCCGAACACTGAAGCTTCCTTT
CSARDPNTEASF
>.|TRBV7-9|TRBJ2-1|TRBD1
TGTGCCAGCAGCTTGTTGGACAGGGCAGATGAGCAGTTCTTC
CASSLLDRADEQFF
>few|TRBV7-2|TRBJ2-1|.
TGTGCCAGCAGCTTAGTGGGGGGTGACCATGAGCAGTTCTTC
CASSLVGGDHEQFF
>.|TRBV20-1|TRBJ2-3|.
TGCAGTCCCGGGACTCCAACTAGCACAGATACGCAGTATTTT
CSPGTPTSTDTQYF
>once|TRBV4-1|TRBJ1-1|.
TGCGCCAGCAGCCGAAAGATACGGGTCAACACTGAAGCTTTCTTT
CASSRKIRVNTEAFF
>.|TRBV27|TRBJ1-2|TRBD1
TGTGCCAGCAGCCCGCTAGGGACAGGGTCTGATGGCTACACCTTC
CASSPLGTGSDGYTF
>.|TRBV11-2|TRBJ2-1|TRBD1
TGTGCCAGCAGCCTATCACCATGGACAGGGGGGCACAATGAGCAGTTCTTC
CASSLSPWTGGHNEQFF
>many|TRBV6-1|TRBJ1-1|TRBD1
TGTGCCAGCAGTCGACAGGGGGCGCGTGCTTTCTTT
CASSRQGARAFF
>.|TRBV29-1|TRBJ2-3|.
TGCAGCGCCCCAAGGCATGGTTCAGCCACAGATACGCAGTATTTT
CSAPRHGSATDTQYF
>.|TRBV7-2|TRBJ2-3|.
TGTGCCATCAGCCCCTCTGGACTACCAATGGGTCCGCAGTATTTT
CAISPSGLPMGPQYF
>.|TRBV19|TRBJ2-1|.
TGTGCCAGTAGTATTATTAGGGCCCCCCTTGATGAGCAGTTCTTC
CASSIIRAPLDEQFF
>many|TRBV6-1|TRBJ2-7|TRBD1
TGTGCCAGCAGTGGAGCCGGGACAGTCTCCTACGAGCAGTACTTC
CASSGAGTVSYEQYF
>few|TRBV7-9|TRBJ1-6|TRBD1
TGTGCCAGCAACTCAGGCAGTGGCCAGGGGGGCTATAATTCACCCCTCCACTTT
CASNSGSGQGGYNSPLHF
>many|TRBV27|TRBJ1-3|TRBD1
TGTGCCAGCAGTCCAATACGTGGGACAGGCCCCAGACTACTCTCTGGAAACACCATATATTTT
CASSPIRGTGPRLLSGNTIYF